This TCR beta chain was obtained from a study of blood T cell repertoires in COVID-19 (dated by TCRdb to the early 2020s). Regarding the complete study: The collaborator samples originated in the United States, Italy and Spain and spanned the acute and convalescent phases of COVID-19. The dataset comprised deeply sampled blood TCRbeta repertoires from subjects exposed to, actively infected with, or recovered from COVID-19. Nearly every sample came with metadata listing a de-identified subject ID, COVID-19 status, age in years and sex. Samples were obtained from the ongoing ImmuneRACE study (first 160 participants) and from over 1,000 subjects provided by 6 global collaborators. The repertoires were released in a freely available public database meant as a resource for research on the immune response to SARS-CoV-2. HLA class I and class II types, where available, came from metadata supplied by the sample provider rather than from assay-based typing. The material from the prospective study consisted of cDNA or gDNA derived from T cells, B-cell-depleted T cells, or PBMCs.

Concerning this clone: Its antigen is unknown. No clone much larger than this one lies a single base away; base qualities are absent.

General findings and caveats noted by the study authors: The amount of clinical and demographic metadata varied by source and participant and was provided uncurated.

TCRbeta CDR3 regions were amplified from genomic DNA using the immunoSEQ Assay, a bias-controlled multiplex PCR. The authors processed their data as follows. Within the assay, amplification of reference gene primers was used to estimate how many nucleated cells each sample contained. To quantify the absolute abundance of each unique TCRbeta CDR3 rearrangement, sequence reads were collapsed and filtered. For each sample, productive Simpson clonality was calculated as the square root of Simpson's diversity index over productive rearrangements. The clones in this table, taken by TCRdb from immuneACCESS, are in-frame only. Not every clone is retained; where verified, under half of the shortfall comes from an unresolved V gene, and the cause of the rest is unknown. D and trimming come from the DNA, and the V and J calls and clone size come from that table. The sample includes roughly 110,000 clones, with more than 80% observed a single time. The top ten clones comprise 4.5% to 5% of the sample.

Whole blood was collected in K2EDTA tubes by collaborating institutions according to the institutions' own protocols. Collaborator samples were shipped for TCRbeta analysis as frozen whole blood, isolated PBMCs, or DNA extracted from either sample type. The germline V gene (reference sequence) yields SGHNT for CDR1 and YYREEE for CDR2. Trimming costs V 6 bases and J 2 bases, and their ends lie 18 bases apart. Measured from the cysteine to the phenylalanine, the CDR3 is 15 residues long. Of the read, only the CDR3 DNA is kept; its 45 bases are in frame from base 1. The chain joins TRBV5-4 to TRBJ2-7, with TRBD1 as a weak D call on 9 bases. Specimen: peripheral blood. The TCR originated in a man aged 35 to 55 with active or convalescent COVID-19. The nucleotides read TGTGCCAGCACCACGGGAGGGGACAGGGCCTACGAGCAGTACTTC. Its protein product is CASTTGGDRAYEQYF. Outside the CDR3, residues come from the reference TRBV5-4 and TRBJ2-7 proteins, so the full variable domain is: ETGVTQSPTHLIKTRGQQVTLRCSSQSGHNTVSWYQQALGQGPQFIFQYYREEENGRGNFPPRFSGLQFPNYSSELNVNALELDDSALYLCASTTGGDRAYEQYFGPGTRLTVT.